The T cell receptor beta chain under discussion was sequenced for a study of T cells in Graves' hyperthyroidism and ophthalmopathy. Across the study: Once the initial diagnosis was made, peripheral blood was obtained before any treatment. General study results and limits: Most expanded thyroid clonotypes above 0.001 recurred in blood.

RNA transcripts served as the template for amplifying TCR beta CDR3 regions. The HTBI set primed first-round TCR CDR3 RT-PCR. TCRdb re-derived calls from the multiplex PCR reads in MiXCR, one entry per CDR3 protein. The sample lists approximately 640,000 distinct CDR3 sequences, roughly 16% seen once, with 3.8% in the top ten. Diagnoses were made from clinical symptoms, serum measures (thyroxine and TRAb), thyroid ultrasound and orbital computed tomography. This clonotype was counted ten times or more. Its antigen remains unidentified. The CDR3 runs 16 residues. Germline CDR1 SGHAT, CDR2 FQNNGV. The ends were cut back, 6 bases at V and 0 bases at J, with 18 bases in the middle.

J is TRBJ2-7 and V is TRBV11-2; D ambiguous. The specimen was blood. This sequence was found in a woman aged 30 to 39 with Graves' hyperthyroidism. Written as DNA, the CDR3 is TGTGCCAGCAGTTCCCCTAGGGCGGAAAGCTCCTACGAGCAGTACTTC. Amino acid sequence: CASSSPRAESSYEQYF. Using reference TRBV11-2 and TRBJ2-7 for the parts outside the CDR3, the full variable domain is EAGVAQSPRYKIIEKRQSVAFWCNPISGHATLYWYQQILGQGPKLLIQFQNNGVVDDSQLPKDRFSAERLKGVDSTLKIQPAKLEDSAVYLCASSSPRAESSYEQYFGPGTRLTVT.